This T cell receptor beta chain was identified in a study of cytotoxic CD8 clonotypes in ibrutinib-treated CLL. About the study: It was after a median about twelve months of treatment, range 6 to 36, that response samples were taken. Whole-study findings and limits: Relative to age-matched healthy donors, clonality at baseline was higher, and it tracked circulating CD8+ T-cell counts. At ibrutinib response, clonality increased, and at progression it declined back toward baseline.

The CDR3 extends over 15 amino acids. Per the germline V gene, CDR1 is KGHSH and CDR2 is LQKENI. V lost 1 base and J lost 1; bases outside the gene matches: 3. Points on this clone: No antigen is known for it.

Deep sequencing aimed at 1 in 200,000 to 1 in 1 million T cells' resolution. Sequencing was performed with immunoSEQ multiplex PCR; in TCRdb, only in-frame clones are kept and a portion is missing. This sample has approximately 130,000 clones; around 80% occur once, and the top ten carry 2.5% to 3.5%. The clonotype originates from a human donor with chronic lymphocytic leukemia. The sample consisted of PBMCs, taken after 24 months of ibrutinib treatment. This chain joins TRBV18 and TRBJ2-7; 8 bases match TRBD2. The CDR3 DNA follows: TGTGCCAGCTCACCACAGGAGCGGGGGTCCTACGAGCAGTACTTC. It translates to CASSPQERGSYEQYF. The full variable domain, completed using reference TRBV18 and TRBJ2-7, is NAGVMQNPRHLVRRRGQEARLRCSPMKGHSHVYWYRQLPEEGLKFMVYLQKENIIDESGMPKERFSAEFPKEGPSILRIQQVVRGDSAAYFCASSPQERGSYEQYFGPGTRLTVT.